This entry lists 14 T cell receptor beta chains sequenced from one sample in a study of T cells in Graves' hyperthyroidism and ophthalmopathy. RNA transcripts provided the source from which TCR beta CDR3 regions were amplified. The TCR CDR3 first-round RT-PCR relied on the HTBI primer set. TCRdb reprocessed the multiplex PCR reads with MiXCR, giving one entry per CDR3 protein. This sample has roughly 570,000 distinct CDR3 sequences, with around 45% found just once. The specimen was peripheral blood or thyroid tissue (not recorded which). These receptors were obtained from a woman aged 18-30 years with Graves' hyperthyroidism.

This CDR3 reads CASSLQTTGNTIYF. For the CDR3, the DNA is TGTGCCAGCAGTTTACAGACAACGGGAAACACCATATATTTT. V gene TRBV12-3 or TRBV12-4 combines with J gene TRBJ1-3; D is uncertain. CDR3 length: 14 amino acids. Trimming took off 2 bases at V and 4 bases at J, with 9 bases between the two ends.

This clonotype was observed a handful of times. V usage is TRBV11-2 and J usage is TRBJ2-1, with 8 bases aligning to TRBD1. This CDR3 has 14 amino acids. J was trimmed by 4 bases and V by 5 bases; bases with no gene match: 4. Germline CDR1 is SGHAT and CDR2 is FQNNGV. CDR3 sequence (DNA): TGTGCCAGCAGCGCGGACAGGGAATACAATGAGCAGTTCTTC. Translating it yields CASSADREYNEQFF.

This chain connects TRBV12-3 or TRBV12-4 to TRBJ2-3; a weak D match, TRBD2 (7 bases). V lost 6 bases, J lost 13 bases, and 17 bases lay in between. This CDR3 comprises 12 residues. The CDR3 DNA follows: TGTGCCAGCAGCCCCCGAGGGGGAGGGAAGTATTTT. It specifies CASSPRGGGKYF.

This chain joins TRBV5-1 and TRBJ2-5; D not certain. This CDR3 has 14 residues. V was shortened by 4 bases and J by 0 bases, with 10 bases between the two germline ends. Germline-derived CDR1 and CDR2 are SGHRS and YFSETQ. CDR3: CASSPWTYQETQYF. CDR3 DNA: TGCGCCAGCAGCCCTTGGACGTACCAAGAGACCCAGTACTTC.

This clonotype was counted ten times or more. V is TRBV13 and J is TRBJ2-2, with TRBD2 matching 12 bases. Trimming at V came to 2 bases and at J to 5 bases, leaving 3 bases not matched to a gene. From germline, CDR1 is PRHDT and CDR2 FYEKMQ (reference sequence). The CDR3 consists of 16 residues. CDR3 amino acids: CASSLLAGGPTGELFF. The CDR3 nucleotides are TGTGCCAGCAGCTTACTAGCGGGAGGGCCTACCGGGGAGCTGTTTTTT.

This clonotype was detected many times. The chain is built from TRBV27 and TRBJ1-2, with D hard to call. V lost 1 base and J lost 5, with 8 bases in between. The CDR3 has 13 residues. Germline values: CDR1 MNHEY, CDR2 SMNVEV (reference sequence). The CDR3 spells CASSLWDGYGYTF. The CDR3 bases are TGTGCCAGCAGTTTATGGGATGGATATGGCTACACCTTC.

The J gene is TRBJ2-2, the V gene TRBV3-1; D remains ambiguous. This CDR3 region has 16 residues. Trimming cost V 0 bases and J 0 bases, with 8 bases left between them. In germline, CDR1 is LGHDT, CDR2 YNNKEL (reference sequence). The CDR3 DNA reads as TGTGCCAGCAGCCAAGATTTGTACGCGAACACCGGGGAGCTGTTTTTT. This sequence encodes CASSQDLYANTGELFF.

The chain links TRBV29-1 to TRBJ2-1; the match to TRBD2 covers 16 bases. CDR3 length: 13 amino acids. CDR1 is SQVTM, CDR2 ANQGSEA, per germline. V lost 6 bases to trimming and J lost 8 bases; unmatched junction nucleotides: 1. CDR3 sequence reads: CSVGTSGRDEQFF. DNA for the CDR3: TGCAGCGTCGGGACTAGCGGGAGGGATGAGCAGTTCTTC.

This clonotype occurred once. The chain links TRBV24-1 to TRBJ2-1; 10 positions agree with TRBD2. The trim removed 2 bases at V and 8 bases at J, leaving 8 bases unmatched. The CDR3 spans 16 residues. Germline V gives CDR1 KGHDR, CDR2 SFDVKD. CDR3 amino acids: CATSDSSSGSLDEQFF. The CDR3 DNA follows: TGTGCCACCAGTGATTCCTCTAGCGGGAGTCTCGATGAGCAGTTCTTC.

This clonotype was counted ten times or more. The V gene is TRBV19, the J gene TRBJ2-7; no clear D. Germline CDR1 reads LNHDA; CDR2 reads SQIVND (reference sequence). Trimming took 1 base from V and 0 from J, leaving 10 bases between them. The CDR3 sequence is 15 residues long. DNA for the CDR3: TGTGCCAGTAGTATAGCCAGCGTCCCCTCCTACGAGCAGTACTTC. This encodes CASSIASVPSYEQYF.

In this sample, this clonotype turned up a few times. The rearrangement uses TRBV28 and TRBJ2-7, with a possible D match to TRBD2 (5 bases). Trimming removed 2 bases from V and 2 bases from J, with 10 bases in between. This CDR3 has 14 amino acids. From germline, CDR1 is MDHEN and CDR2 SYDVKM. The DNA for the CDR3 is TGTGCCAGCAGTTTAGGCCAGGAGGCCTACGAGCAGTACTTC. This translates into CASSLGQEAYEQYF.

The V and J genes are TRBV7-7 and TRBJ2-7, with D possibly matching TRBD1 (5 bases). Judging by the DNA end, TRBJ2-1 fits better; the J call may be wrong. From germline, CDR1 is SSHAT and CDR2 FNYEAQ (reference sequence). The CDR3 is 15 amino acids. CDR3 region: CASSPDRVSYNEQFF. Here the CDR3 DNA reads TGTGCCAGCAGCCCAGACAGAGTATCCTACAATGAGCAGTTCTTC.

The CDR3 loop reads CASESGQGNNEQFF. CDR3 DNA sequence: TGCGCCAGCGAATCCGGACAGGGGAACAATGAGCAGTTCTTC. The chain employs TRBV5-1 and TRBJ2-1, with 9 bases matching TRBD1. CDR1 and CDR2 from the germline V gene are SGHRS and YFSETQ. V lost 7 bases and J lost 5; bases outside the gene matches: 7. This CDR3 spans 14 amino acids.

The chain links TRBV12-3 or TRBV12-4 to TRBJ1-5; unclear D gene. V was cut by 1 base and J by 14 bases, with 18 bases left in between. The CDR3 is 14 amino acids. The CDR3 is CASSLGREATYEHF. CDR3 coding DNA: TGTGCCAGCAGTTTAGGGCGGGAGGCAACCTACGAGCATTTT.